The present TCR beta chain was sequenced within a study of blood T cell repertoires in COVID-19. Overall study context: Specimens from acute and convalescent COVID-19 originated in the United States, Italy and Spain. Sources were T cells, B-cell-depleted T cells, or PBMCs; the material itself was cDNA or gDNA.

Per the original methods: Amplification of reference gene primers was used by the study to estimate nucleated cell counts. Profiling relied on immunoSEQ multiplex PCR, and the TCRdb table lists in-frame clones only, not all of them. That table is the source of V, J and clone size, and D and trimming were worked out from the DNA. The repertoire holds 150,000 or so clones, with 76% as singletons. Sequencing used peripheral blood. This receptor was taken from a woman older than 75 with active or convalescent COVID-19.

CDR3 residues: CASSRNRGGEKLFF. In DNA form, the CDR3 reads TGTGCCAGCAGCCGTAACAGGGGTGGTGAAAAACTGTTTTTT. The chain is built from TRBV13 and TRBJ1-4; 7 bases align to TRBD1. The CDR3 loop spans 14 amino acids. Germline lookup yields CDR1 PRHDT and CDR2 FYEKMQ (reference sequence). V was pared by 5 bases and J by 7 bases, with 7 bases of the junction left unmatched.